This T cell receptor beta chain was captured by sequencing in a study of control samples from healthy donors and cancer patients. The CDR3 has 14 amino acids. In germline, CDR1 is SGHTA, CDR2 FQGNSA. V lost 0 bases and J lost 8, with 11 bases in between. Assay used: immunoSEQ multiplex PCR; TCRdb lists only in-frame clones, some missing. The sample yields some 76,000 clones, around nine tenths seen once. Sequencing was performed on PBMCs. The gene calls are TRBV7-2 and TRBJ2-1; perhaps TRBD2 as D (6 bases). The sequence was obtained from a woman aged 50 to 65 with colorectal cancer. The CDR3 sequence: CASSLATSLHEQFF. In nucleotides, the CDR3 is TGTGCCAGCAGCTTAGCCACTAGCCTCCATGAGCAGTTCTTC.